These T cell receptor gamma chains were read from a single sample in a study of intestinal T cells in coeliac disease. TCRdb reprocessed the multiplex PCR reads using CATT. The sample has more than 1,000 gamma-chain clones, roughly two fifths seen once; the top ten hold approximately 13%. Sequencing used a duodenal biopsy. These receptors were collected from a human donor with celiac disease. Each CDR3 is given with its conserved first and last residue. Fields, in order: V gene, CDR3 protein.

v_call: TRGV8; cdr3_aa: CATGTVNYYKKLF
v_call: TRGV4; cdr3_aa: CATWDPNYYKKLF
v_call: TRGV2; cdr3_aa: CATWDGPLGGRELF
v_call: TRGV9; cdr3_aa: CALWEVNYYKKLF
v_call: TRGV9; cdr3_aa: CALWEPPKKLF
v_call: TRGV11; cdr3_aa: CACWIRHVHSSDWIKTF
v_call: TRGV4; cdr3_aa: CATWGYYKKLF
v_call: TRGV10; cdr3_aa: CAAWPYEDTTGWFKIF
v_call: TRGV2; cdr3_aa: CADLGYKKLF
v_call: TRGV2; cdr3_aa: CATWDGLEKLF
v_call: TRGV8; cdr3_aa: CATWDSGGRIYSSDWIKTF
v_call: TRGV9; cdr3_aa: CALWEVPKRGRTGNYYKKLF
v_call: TRGV2; cdr3_aa: CATGWAGWFKIF
v_call: TRGV9; cdr3_aa: CALWEVHGVNYYKKLF
v_call: TRGV2; cdr3_aa: CARINRGKKLF
v_call: TRGV10; cdr3_aa: CAAWDLGPRISTGWFKIF
v_call: TRGV9; cdr3_aa: CALWEVQFEGNYYKKLF
v_call: TRGV8; cdr3_aa: CATWDRRYYKKLF
v_call: TRGV3; cdr3_aa: CATWESQTPETSNYYKKLF
v_call: TRGV2; cdr3_aa: CATWDGLNYYKKLF
v_call: TRGV8; cdr3_aa: CATWDRGVRRGKKLF
v_call: TRGV2; cdr3_aa: CATWDSHKKLF
v_call: TRGV5; cdr3_aa: CATWDRLTSLLSQYYKKLF
v_call: TRGV10; cdr3_aa: CAAGPPTGWFKIF
v_call: TRGV2; cdr3_aa: CATWDPRVTTGWFKIF
v_call: TRGV2; cdr3_aa: CATWDGPSSDWIKTF
v_call: TRGV3; cdr3_aa: CATWAPTNYYKKLF
v_call: TRGV8; cdr3_aa: CATWKMSDYKKLF
v_call: TRGV8; cdr3_aa: CATWDRPPTYYYKKLF
v_call: TRGV4; cdr3_aa: CATWDGDKKLF
v_call: TRGV4; cdr3_aa: CATWDGLYYKKLF
v_call: TRGV10; cdr3_aa: CAAWDPHNYYKKLF
v_call: TRGV8; cdr3_aa: CATWDRMEKLF